This TCR beta chain was recorded in a study of identical twins. TCRdb re-analysed the 5' RACE reads in MiXCR, keeping a single row per CDR3 protein. The sample yields fewer than 800,000 distinct CDR3 sequences, less than 9% seen once. This clonotype has only a few counts. The antigen remains unidentified. Study conclusions and caveats: Because invariant MAIT and iNKT cells could be present, zero-insertion analyses could be partly confounded. With beta out-of-frame sequences, excess sharing by twins was weaker. The more abundant beta clonotypes in cord blood had fewer insertions, and memory repertoires did not show this.

The same data also contributed to another study, on yellow fever vaccine responses in identical twins.

The sequenced material came from PBMCs. This receptor was obtained from a woman aged 18 to 35 in good health.

The CDR3 region is CSVEWREWETQYF. The CDR3 coding sequence is TGCAGCGTTGAATGGCGGGAGTGGGAGACCCAGTACTTC. The rearrangement joins TRBV29-1 to TRBJ2-5; TRBD2 agrees at 7 bases. Germline V lookup: CDR1 SQVTM, CDR2 ANQGSEA. Losses at the gene ends were 2 bases for V and 5 bases for J; bases not matched to a gene: 5. The CDR3 runs to 13 residues. Variable domain in full (rest from reference TRBV29-1 and TRBJ2-5): SAVISQKPSRDICQRGTSLTIQCQVDSQVTMMFWYRQQPGQSLTLIATANQGSEATYESGFVIDKFPISRPNLTFSTLTVSNMSPEDSSIYLCSVEWREWETQYFGPGTRLLVL.